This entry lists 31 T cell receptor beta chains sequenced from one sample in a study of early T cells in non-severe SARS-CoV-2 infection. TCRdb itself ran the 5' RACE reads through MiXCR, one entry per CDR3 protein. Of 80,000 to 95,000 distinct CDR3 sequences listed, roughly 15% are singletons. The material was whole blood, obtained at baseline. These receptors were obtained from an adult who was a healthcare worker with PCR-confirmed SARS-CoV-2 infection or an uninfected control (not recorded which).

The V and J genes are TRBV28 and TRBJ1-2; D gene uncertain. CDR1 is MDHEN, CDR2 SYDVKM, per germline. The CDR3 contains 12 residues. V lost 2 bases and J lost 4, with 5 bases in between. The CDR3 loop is CASSLRLYGYTF. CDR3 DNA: TGTGCCAGCAGTTTACGTCTCTATGGCTACACCTTC.

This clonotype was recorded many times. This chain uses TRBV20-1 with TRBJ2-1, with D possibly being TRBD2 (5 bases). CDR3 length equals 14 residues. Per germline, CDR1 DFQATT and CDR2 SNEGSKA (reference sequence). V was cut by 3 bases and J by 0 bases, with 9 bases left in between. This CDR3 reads CSASPDSSYNEQFF. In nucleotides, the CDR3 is TGCAGTGCTAGCCCGGACTCCTCCTACAATGAGCAGTTCTTC.

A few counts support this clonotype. CDR3 bases: TGTGCCAGCAGCTCCCGGGACAGCCCAACCTACGAGCAGTACTTC. Encoded protein: CASSSRDSPTYEQYF. The chain has TRBV7-9 and TRBJ2-7, with 7 bases fitting TRBD1. This CDR3 contains 15 residues. Losses at the gene ends were 4 bases for V and 2 bases for J; bases not matched to a gene: 8. Germline loops: CDR1 SEHNR, CDR2 FQNEAQ (reference sequence).

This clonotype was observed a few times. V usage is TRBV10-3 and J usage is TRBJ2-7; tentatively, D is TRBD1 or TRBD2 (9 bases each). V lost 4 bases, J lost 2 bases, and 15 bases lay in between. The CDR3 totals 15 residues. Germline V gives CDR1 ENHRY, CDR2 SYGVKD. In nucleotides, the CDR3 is TGTGCCATCAGTGCTAGCGGGACAGGGACCTACGAGCAGTACTTC. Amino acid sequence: CAISASGTGTYEQYF.

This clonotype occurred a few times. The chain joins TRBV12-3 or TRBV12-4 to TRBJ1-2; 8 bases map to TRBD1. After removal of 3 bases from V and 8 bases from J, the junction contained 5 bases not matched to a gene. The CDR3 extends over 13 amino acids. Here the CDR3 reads CASSLKTGVGYTF. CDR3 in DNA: TGTGCCAGCAGTTTGAAGACAGGGGTGGGCTACACCTTC.

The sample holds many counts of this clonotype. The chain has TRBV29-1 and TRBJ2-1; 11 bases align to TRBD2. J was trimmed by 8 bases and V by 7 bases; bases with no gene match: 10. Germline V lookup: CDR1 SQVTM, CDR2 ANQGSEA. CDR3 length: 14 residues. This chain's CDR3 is CSGLAGGGLDEQFF. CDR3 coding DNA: TGCAGCGGGTTAGCGGGAGGGGGTCTCGATGAGCAGTTCTTC.

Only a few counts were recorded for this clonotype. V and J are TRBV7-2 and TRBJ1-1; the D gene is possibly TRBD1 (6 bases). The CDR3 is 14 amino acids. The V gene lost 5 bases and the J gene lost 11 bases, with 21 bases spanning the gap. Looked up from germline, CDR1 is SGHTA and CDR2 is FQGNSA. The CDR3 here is CASSDVSWTEEAFF. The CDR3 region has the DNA TGTGCCAGCAGCGACGTGTCTTGGACAGAGGAGGCTTTCTTT.

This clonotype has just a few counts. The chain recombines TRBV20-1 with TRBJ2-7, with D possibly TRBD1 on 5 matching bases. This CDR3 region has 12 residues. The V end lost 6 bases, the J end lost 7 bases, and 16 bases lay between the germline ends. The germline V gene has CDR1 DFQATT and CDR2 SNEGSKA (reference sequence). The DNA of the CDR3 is TGCAGTGCCAGGGTTGGGGTGGAAGAGCAGTACTTC. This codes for CSARVGVEEQYF.

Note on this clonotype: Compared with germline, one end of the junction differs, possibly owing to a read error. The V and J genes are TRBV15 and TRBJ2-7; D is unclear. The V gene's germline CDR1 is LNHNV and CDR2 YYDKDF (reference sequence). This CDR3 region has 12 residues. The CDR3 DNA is TGTGCCGCCAGCAGAGATCTCTACGAGCAGTACTTC. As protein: CAASRDLYEQYF.

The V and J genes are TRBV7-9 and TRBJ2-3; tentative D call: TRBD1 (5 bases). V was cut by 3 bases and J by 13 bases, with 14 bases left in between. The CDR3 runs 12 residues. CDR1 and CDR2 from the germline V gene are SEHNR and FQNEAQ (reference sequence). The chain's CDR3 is CASSFSRQQKYF. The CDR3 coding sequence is TGTGCCAGCAGCTTTTCTAGACAGCAGAAGTATTTT.

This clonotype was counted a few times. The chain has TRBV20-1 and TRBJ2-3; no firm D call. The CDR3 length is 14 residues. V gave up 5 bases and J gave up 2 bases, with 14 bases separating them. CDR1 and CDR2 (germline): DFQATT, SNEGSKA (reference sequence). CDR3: CSALGSDNTDTQYF. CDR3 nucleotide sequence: TGCAGTGCTCTCGGGTCTGATAACACAGATACGCAGTATTTT.

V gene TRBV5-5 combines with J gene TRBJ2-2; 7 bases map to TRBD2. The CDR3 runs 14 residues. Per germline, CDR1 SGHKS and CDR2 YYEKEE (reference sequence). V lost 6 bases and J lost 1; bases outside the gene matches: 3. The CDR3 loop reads CASILAVNTGELFF. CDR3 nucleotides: TGTGCCAGCATTCTAGCGGTGAACACCGGGGAGCTGTTTTTT.

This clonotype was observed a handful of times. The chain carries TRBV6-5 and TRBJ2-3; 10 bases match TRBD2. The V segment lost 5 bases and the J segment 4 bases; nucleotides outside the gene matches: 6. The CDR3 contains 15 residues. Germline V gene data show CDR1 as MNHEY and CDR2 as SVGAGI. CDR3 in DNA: TGTGCCAGCAGTCGACTAGCGGGTGGGGCAGATACGCAGTATTTT. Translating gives CASSRLAGGADTQYF.

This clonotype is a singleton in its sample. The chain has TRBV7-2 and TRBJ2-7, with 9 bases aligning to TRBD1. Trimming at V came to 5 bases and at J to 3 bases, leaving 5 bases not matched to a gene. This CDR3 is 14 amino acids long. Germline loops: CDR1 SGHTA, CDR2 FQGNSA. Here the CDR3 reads CASSPDRGSYEQYF. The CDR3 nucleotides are TGTGCCAGCAGCCCCGACAGGGGGAGCTACGAGCAGTACTTC.

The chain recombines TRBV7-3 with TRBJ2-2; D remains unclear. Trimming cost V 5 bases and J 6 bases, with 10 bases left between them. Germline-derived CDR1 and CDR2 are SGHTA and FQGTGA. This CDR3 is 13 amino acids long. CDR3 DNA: TGTGCCAGCAGCGCTGCCGGCTCCGGGGAGCTGTTTTTT. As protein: CASSAAGSGELFF.

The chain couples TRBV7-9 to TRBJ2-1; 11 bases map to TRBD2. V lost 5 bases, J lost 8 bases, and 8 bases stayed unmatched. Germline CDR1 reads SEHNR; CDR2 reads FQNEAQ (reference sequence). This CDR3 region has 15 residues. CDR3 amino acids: CASSPTSGRRHEQFF. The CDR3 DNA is TGTGCCAGCAGCCCCACTAGCGGGAGACGTCATGAGCAGTTCTTC. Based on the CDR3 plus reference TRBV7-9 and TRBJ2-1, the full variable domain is DTGVSQNPRHKITKRGQNVTFRCDPISEHNRLYWYRQTLGQGPEFLTYFQNEAQLEKSRLLSDRFSAERPKGSFSTLEIQRTEQGDSAMYLCASSPTSGRRHEQFFGPGTRLTVL.

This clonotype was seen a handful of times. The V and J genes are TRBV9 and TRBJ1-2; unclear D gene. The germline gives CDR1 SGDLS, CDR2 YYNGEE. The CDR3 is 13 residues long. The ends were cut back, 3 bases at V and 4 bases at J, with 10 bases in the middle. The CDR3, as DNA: TGTGCCAGCAGCGACAACGCCTCCTATGGCTACACCTTC. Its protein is CASSDNASYGYTF.

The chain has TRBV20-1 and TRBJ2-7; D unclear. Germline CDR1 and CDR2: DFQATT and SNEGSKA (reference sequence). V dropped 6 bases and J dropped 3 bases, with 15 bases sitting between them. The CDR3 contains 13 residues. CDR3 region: CSAREASLYEQYF. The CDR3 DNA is TGCAGTGCCCGAGAGGCTTCCCTCTACGAGCAGTACTTC.

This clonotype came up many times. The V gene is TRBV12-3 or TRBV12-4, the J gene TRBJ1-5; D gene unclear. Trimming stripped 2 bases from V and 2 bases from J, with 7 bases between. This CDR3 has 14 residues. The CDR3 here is CASSLWEGNQPQHF. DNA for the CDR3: TGTGCCAGCAGTTTATGGGAGGGCAATCAGCCCCAGCATTTT.

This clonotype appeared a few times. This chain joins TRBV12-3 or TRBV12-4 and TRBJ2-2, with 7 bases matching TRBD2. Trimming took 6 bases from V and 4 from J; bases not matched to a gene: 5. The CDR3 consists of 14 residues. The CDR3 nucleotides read TGTGCCAGCAGACCCGGGGGGACCACCGGGGAGCTGTTTTTT. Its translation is CASRPGGTTGELFF.

The CDR3 DNA follows: TGTGCCAGCCTCCAGGGGGGCAGGGGGTTCGATGAGCAGTTCTTC. Translated: CASLQGGRGFDEQFF. V gene TRBV11-2 combines with J gene TRBJ2-1; D might be TRBD1 (7 bases). Germline V gene lookup returns CDR1 SGHAT and CDR2 FQNNGV. The CDR3 consists of 15 residues. V was trimmed by 8 bases and J by 8 bases, leaving 22 bases between them.

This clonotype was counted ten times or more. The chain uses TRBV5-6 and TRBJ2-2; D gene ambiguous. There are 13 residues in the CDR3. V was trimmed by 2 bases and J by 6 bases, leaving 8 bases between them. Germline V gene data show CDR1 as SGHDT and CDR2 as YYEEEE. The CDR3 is CASSFGYAGELFF. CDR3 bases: TGTGCCAGCAGCTTTGGGTATGCCGGGGAGCTGTTTTTT.

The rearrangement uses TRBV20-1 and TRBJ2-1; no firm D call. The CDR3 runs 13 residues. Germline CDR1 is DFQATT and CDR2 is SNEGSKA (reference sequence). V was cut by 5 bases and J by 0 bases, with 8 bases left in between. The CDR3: CSAPSSSYNEQFF. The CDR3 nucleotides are TGCAGTGCTCCCAGTAGCTCCTACAATGAGCAGTTCTTC.

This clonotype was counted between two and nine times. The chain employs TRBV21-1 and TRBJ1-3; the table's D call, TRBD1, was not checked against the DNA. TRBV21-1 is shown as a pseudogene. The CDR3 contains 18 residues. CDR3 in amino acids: CASSLGTGSLFSGNTIYF. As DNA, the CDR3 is TGTGCCAGCAGCCTCGGGACAGGCTCTCTCTTTTCCGGAAACACCATATATTTT.

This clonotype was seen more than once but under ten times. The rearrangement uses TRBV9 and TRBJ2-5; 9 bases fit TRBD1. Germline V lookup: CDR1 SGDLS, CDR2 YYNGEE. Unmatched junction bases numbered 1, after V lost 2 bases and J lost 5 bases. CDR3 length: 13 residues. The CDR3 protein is CASSVGTGETQYF. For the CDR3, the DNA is TGTGCCAGCAGCGTTGGGACAGGGGAGACCCAGTACTTC.

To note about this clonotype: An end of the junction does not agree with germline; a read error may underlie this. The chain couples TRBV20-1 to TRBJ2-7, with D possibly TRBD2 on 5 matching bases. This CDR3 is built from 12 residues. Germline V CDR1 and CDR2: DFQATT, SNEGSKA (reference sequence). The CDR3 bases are TGCAGTACTAGGGTAATCACCTACGAGCAGTACTTC. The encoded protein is CSTRVITYEQYF.

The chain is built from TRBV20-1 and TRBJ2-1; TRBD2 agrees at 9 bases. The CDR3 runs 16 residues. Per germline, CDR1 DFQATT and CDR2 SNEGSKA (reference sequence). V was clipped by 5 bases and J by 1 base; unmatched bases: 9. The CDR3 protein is CSASPGLAISYNEQFF. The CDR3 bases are TGCAGTGCTTCCCCGGGACTAGCCATTTCCTACAATGAGCAGTTCTTC.

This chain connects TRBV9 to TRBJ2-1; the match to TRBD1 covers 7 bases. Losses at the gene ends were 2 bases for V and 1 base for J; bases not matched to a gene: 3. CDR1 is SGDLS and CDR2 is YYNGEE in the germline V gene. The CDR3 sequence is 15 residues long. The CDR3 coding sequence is TGTGCCAGCAGCGTCTCGGGACAGTCCTACAATGAGCAGTTCTTC. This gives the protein CASSVSGQSYNEQFF.

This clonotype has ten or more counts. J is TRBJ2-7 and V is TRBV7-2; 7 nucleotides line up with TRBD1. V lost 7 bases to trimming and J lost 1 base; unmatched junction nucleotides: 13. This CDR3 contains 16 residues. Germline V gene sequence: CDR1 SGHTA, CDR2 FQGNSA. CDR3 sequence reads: CASTPGPGTVSYEQYF. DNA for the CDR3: TGTGCCAGCACCCCAGGTCCGGGGACAGTATCCTACGAGCAGTACTTC. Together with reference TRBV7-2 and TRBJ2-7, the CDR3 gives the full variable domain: GAGVSQSPSNKVTEKGKDVELRCDPISGHTALYWYRQSLGQGLEFLIYFQGNSAPDKSGLPSDRFSAERTGGSVSTLTIQRTQQEDSAVYLCASTPGPGTVSYEQYFGPGTRLTVT.

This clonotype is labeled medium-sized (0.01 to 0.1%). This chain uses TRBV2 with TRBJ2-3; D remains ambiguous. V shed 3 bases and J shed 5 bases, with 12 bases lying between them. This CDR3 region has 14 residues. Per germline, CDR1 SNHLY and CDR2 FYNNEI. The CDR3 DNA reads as TGTGCCAGCAGTGATAGAGCTCTACAAGATACGCAGTATTTT. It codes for CASSDRALQDTQYF.

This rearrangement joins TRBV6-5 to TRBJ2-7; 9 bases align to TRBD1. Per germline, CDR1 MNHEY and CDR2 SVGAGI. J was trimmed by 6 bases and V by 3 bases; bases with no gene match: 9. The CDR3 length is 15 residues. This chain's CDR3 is CASSYSGTGLREQYF. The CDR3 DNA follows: TGTGCCAGCAGTTATTCAGGGACAGGGTTGCGCGAGCAGTACTTC.